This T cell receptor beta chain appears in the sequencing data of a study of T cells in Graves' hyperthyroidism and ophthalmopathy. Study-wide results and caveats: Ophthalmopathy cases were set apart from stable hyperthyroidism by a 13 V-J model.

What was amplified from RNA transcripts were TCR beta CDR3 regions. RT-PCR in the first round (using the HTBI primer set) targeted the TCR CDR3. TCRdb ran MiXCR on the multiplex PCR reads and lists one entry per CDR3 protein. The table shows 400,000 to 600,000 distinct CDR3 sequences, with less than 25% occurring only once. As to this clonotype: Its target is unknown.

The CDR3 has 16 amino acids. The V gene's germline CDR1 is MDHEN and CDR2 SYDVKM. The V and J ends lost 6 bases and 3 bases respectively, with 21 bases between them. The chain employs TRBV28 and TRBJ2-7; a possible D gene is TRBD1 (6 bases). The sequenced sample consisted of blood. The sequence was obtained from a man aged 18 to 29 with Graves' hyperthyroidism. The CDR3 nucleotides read TGTGCCAGCAGCCGTTATGACAGGTGGCCCCTCTACGAGCAGTACTTC. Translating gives CASSRYDRWPLYEQYF.